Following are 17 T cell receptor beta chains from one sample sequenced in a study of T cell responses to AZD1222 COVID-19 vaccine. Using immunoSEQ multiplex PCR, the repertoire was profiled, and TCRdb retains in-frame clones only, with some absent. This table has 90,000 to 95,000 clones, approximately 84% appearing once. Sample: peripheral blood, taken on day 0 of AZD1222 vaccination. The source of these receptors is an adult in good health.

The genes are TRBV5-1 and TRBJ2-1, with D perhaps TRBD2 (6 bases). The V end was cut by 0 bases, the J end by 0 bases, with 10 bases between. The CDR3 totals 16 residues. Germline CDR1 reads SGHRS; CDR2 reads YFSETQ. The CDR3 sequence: CASSLGAGNSYNEQFF. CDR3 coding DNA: TGCGCCAGCAGCTTGGGAGCGGGCAACTCCTACAATGAGCAGTTCTTC.

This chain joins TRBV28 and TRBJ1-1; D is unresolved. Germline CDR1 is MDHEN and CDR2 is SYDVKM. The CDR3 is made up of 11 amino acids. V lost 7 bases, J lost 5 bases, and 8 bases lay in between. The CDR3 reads CASTLRTEAFF. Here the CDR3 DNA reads TGTGCCAGCACCCTTCGGACTGAAGCTTTCTTT. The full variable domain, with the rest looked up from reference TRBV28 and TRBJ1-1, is DVKVTQSSRYLVKRTGEKVFLECVQDMDHENMFWYRQDPGLGLRLIYFSYDVKMKEKGDIPEGYSVSREKKERFSLILESASTNQTSMYLCASTLRTEAFFGQGTRLTVV.

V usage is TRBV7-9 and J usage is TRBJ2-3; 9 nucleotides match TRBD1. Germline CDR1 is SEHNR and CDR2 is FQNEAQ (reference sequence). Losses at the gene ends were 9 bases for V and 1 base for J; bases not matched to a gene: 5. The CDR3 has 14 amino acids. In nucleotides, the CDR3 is TGTGCCAGTACCCGGGACAGGGGCACAGATACGCAGTATTTT. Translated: CASTRDRGTDTQYF.

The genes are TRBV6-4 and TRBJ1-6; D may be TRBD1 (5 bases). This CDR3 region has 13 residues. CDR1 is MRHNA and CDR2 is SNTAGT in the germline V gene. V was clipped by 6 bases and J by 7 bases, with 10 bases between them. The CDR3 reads CASSAGPNSPLHF. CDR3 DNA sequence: TGTGCCAGCAGCGCAGGGCCCAATTCACCCCTCCACTTT.

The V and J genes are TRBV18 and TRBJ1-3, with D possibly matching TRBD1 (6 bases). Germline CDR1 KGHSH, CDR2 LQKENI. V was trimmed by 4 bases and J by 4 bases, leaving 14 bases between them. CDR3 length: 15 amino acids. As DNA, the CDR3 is TGTGCCAGCTCACGGGAACAGGGAACGGGAAACACCATATATTTT. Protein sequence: CASSREQGTGNTIYF.

CDR3 protein: CATAETVLAKNIQYF. The CDR3, as DNA: TGTGCCACCGCGGAGACCGTCCTGGCCAAAAACATTCAGTACTTC. V is TRBV2 and J is TRBJ2-4; no reliable D call. Germline-derived CDR1 and CDR2 are SNHLY and FYNNEI. The CDR3 is made up of 15 amino acids. The V and J ends lost 10 bases and 1 base respectively, with 17 bases between them.

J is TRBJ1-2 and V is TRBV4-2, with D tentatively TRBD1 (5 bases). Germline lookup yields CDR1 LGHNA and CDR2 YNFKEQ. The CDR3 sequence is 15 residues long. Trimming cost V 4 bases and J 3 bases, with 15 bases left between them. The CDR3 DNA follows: TGTGCCAGCAGCCCACCGGCCGCCAGGGACTATGGCTACACCTTC. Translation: CASSPPAARDYGYTF.

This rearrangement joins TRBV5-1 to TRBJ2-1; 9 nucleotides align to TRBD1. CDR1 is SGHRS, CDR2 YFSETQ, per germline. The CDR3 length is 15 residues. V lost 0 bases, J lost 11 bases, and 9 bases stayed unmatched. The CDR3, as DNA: TGCGCCAGCAGCTTGGAGCAGGACAGGGGTAGGCAGCAGTTCTTC. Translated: CASSLEQDRGRQQFF.

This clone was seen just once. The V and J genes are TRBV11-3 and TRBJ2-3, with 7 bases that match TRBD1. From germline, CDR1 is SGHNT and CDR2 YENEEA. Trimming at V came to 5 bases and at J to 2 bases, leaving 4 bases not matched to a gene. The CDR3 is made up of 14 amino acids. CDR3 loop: CASSRGTATDTQYF. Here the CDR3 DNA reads TGTGCCAGCAGCCGAGGGACAGCCACAGATACGCAGTATTTT. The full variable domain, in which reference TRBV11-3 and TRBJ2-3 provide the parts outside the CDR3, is EAGVVQSPRYKIIEKKQPVAFWCNPISGHNTLYWYLQNLGQGPELLIRYENEEAVDDSQLPKDRFSAERLKGVDSTLKIQPAELGDSAVYLCASSRGTATDTQYFGPGTRLTVL.

CDR3 DNA sequence: TGTGCCGTCAGAAGGGCGGGGACAGGGTATGGCTACACCTTC. It encodes CAVRRAGTGYGYTF. The chain employs TRBV6-5 and TRBJ1-2, with TRBD1 identical over 9 bases. The V gene's germline CDR1 is MNHEY and CDR2 SVGAGI. V shed 11 bases and J 5 bases; nucleotides not matched to a gene: 12. The CDR3 is 14 amino acids.

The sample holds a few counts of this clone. CDR3 amino acids: CASSARDRRNSPLHF. For the CDR3, the DNA is TGTGCCAGCAGTGCCCGGGACAGGCGGAATTCACCCCTCCACTTT. The V gene is TRBV27, the J gene TRBJ1-6, with TRBD1 matching 8 bases. With V trimmed by 5 bases and J by 7 bases, 7 bases remained unmatched. In germline, CDR1 is MNHEY, CDR2 SMNVEV (reference sequence). The CDR3 runs to 15 residues.

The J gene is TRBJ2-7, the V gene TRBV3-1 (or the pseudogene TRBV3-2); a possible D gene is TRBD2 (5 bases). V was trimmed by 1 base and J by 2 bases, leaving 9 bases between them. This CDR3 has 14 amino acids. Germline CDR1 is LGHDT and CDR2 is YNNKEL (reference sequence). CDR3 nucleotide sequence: TGTGCCAGCAGCCAAGGGGTAGCGACCTACGAGCAGTACTTC. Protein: CASSQGVATYEQYF.

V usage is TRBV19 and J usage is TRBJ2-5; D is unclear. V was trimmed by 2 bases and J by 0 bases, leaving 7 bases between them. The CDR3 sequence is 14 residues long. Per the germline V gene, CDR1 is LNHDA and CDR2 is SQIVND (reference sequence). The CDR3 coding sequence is TGTGCCAGTAGTATAATAGGGTACCAAGAGACCCAGTACTTC. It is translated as CASSIIGYQETQYF.

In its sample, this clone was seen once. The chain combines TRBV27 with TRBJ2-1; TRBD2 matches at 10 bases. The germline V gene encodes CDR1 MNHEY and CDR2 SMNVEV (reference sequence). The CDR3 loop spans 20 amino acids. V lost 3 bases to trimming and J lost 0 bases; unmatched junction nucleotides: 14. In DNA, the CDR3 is TGTGCCAGCAGTTTCACCCCCGGACTAGCGGCCCTCTTCTCCTACAATGAGCAGTTCTTC. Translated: CASSFTPGLAALFSYNEQFF.

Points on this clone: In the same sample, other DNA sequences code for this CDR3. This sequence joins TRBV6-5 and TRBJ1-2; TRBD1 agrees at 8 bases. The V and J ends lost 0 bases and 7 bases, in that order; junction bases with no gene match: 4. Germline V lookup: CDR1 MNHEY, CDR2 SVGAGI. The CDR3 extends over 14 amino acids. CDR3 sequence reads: CASSYSGQGGGYTF. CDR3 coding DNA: TGTGCCAGCAGTTACTCCGGACAGGGTGGTGGCTACACCTTC.

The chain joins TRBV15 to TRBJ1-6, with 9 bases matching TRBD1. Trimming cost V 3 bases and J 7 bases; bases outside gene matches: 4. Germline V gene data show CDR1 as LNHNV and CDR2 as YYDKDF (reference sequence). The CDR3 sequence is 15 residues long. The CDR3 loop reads CATSSWTGENSPLHF. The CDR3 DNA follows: TGTGCCACCAGCAGCTGGACAGGGGAAAATTCACCCCTCCACTTT.

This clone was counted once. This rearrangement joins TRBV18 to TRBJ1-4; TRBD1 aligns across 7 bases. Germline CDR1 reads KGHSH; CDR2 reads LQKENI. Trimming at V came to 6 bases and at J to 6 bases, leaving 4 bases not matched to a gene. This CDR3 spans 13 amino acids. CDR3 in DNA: TGTGCCAGCTCCCCAGACAGGGATGAAAAACTGTTTTTT. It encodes CASSPDRDEKLFF.